The 18 T cell receptor beta chains in this list originate from one sample, sequenced in a study of shared clonotypes between healthy human individuals. Some clones are missing from TCRdb's copy, which holds only in-frame ones; the method was immunoSEQ multiplex PCR. The table has roughly 1,000,000 clones, roughly 74% seen once. The sample consisted of memory CD4+ T cells from PBMCs. Subset given: CD45RA-negative fraction. The receptor set was obtained from a man aged 18-30 years in good health. Some clones in this sample may be carry-over from other donors' samples.

The chain is built from TRBV28 and TRBJ1-1, with D unclear. Trimming stripped 5 bases from V and 0 bases from J, with 10 bases between. From germline, CDR1 is MDHEN and CDR2 SYDVKM. The CDR3 loop spans 14 amino acids. CDR3 loop: CASSPTRVNTEAFF. The CDR3, as DNA: TGTGCCAGCAGTCCCACAAGAGTGAACACTGAAGCTTTCTTT.

V and J are TRBV28 and TRBJ2-5; 11 nucleotides line up with TRBD1. This CDR3 has 16 residues. Trimming took 6 bases from V and 4 from J; bases not matched to a gene: 10. From germline, CDR1 is MDHEN and CDR2 SYDVKM. CDR3 sequence: CASSPAGGQGAETQYF. For the CDR3, the DNA is TGTGCCAGCAGCCCCGCCGGAGGACAGGGGGCAGAGACCCAGTACTTC.

For the CDR3, the DNA is TGTGCCAGCAGCTTGGGACTAGCGGGAGCGGGTGGGGCCAACGTCCTGACTTTC. Amino acid sequence: CASSLGLAGAGGANVLTF. This sequence joins TRBV7-3 and TRBJ2-6; 14 bases agree with TRBD2. The V gene's germline CDR1 is SGHTA and CDR2 FQGTGA. The CDR3 consists of 18 residues. V shed 3 bases and J 3 bases; nucleotides not matched to a gene: 4.

The chain employs TRBV15 and TRBJ1-3; D is uncertain. The CDR3 is 15 residues long. The V end lost 0 bases, the J end lost 0 bases, and 6 bases lay between the germline ends. Looked up from germline, CDR1 is LNHNV and CDR2 is YYDKDF (reference sequence). The DNA for the CDR3 is TGTGCCACCAGCAGAGACGTAATCTCTGGAAACACCATATATTTT. Encoded protein: CATSRDVISGNTIYF.

The chain is built from TRBV7-9 and TRBJ2-7, with 10 bases that match TRBD2. V lost 1 base and J lost 5; bases outside the gene matches: 5. CDR1 and CDR2 from the germline V gene are SEHNR and FQNEAQ (reference sequence). The CDR3 loop spans 15 amino acids. In nucleotides, the CDR3 is TGTGCCAGCAGCTTAGGGGCTAGCGGGAGCAACGAGCAGTACTTC. Its protein is CASSLGASGSNEQYF.

The chain links TRBV6-5 to TRBJ2-7, with 9 bases that match TRBD1. Per the germline V gene, CDR1 is MNHEY and CDR2 is SVGAGI. The CDR3 is 16 amino acids. V shed 0 bases, J shed 6 bases, and the junction held 9 bases outside the gene matches. For the CDR3, the DNA is TGTGCCAGCAGTTACTCGACGACAGGGGGGGGGAGCGAGCAGTACTTC. Translation gives CASSYSTTGGGSEQYF.

CDR3 DNA: TGTGCCAGCAGCTTAGAAGGGGGACTCCAACCCTCTGGCTACACCTTC. It specifies CASSLEGGLQPSGYTF. The chain recombines TRBV7-8 with TRBJ1-2, with D perhaps TRBD1 (6 bases). Per germline, CDR1 SGHVS and CDR2 FQNEAQ. Deletions cut 1 base from V and 7 bases from J, with 19 bases between. The CDR3 consists of 16 residues.

This clone was picked up a small number of times. V is TRBV28 and J is TRBJ2-7; tentative D call: TRBD2 (6 bases). The CDR3 sequence is 15 residues long. Germline lookup yields CDR1 MDHEN and CDR2 SYDVKM. Deletions cut 3 bases from V and 4 bases from J, with 16 bases between. The CDR3 protein is CASSFSGLGSYEQYF. In DNA form, the CDR3 reads TGTGCCAGCAGTTTTAGCGGACTCGGGTCGTACGAGCAGTACTTC.

This clone was seen only once. The rearrangement uses TRBV28 and TRBJ2-2, with 8 positions matching TRBD2. CDR1 is MDHEN, CDR2 SYDVKM, per germline. The trim removed 5 bases at V and 0 bases at J, leaving 8 bases unmatched. CDR3 length: 17 amino acids. CDR3 protein: CASSGGELAANTGELFF. The DNA of the CDR3 is TGTGCCAGCAGTGGCGGGGAACTAGCGGCGAACACCGGGGAGCTGTTTTTT.

This sequence joins TRBV7-8 and TRBJ2-2, with no clear D. Trimming took 2 bases from V and 6 from J, leaving 13 bases between them. Germline loops: CDR1 SGHVS, CDR2 FQNEAQ. The CDR3 spans 15 residues. CDR3 DNA: TGTGCCAGCAGCTTACGTTTCGGGTCTGCCGGGGAGCTGTTTTTT. As protein: CASSLRFGSAGELFF. Full variable domain (rest looked up from reference TRBV7-8 and TRBJ2-2): GAGVSQSPRYKVAKRGQDVALRCDPISGHVSLFWYQQALGQGPEFLTYFQNEAQLDKSGLPSDRFFAERPEGSVSTLKIQRTQQEDSAVYLCASSLRFGSAGELFFGEGSRLTVL.

The chain carries TRBV25-1 and TRBJ1-3; D is possibly TRBD1 (5 bases). The CDR3 is 15 amino acids. Trimming pared 3 bases from V and 3 bases from J, leaving 12 bases between. In germline, CDR1 is MGHDK, CDR2 SYGVNS. CDR3 nucleotides: TGTGCCAGCAGTGATCTCCAGGGTCGTGGAAACACCATATATTTT. Residues: CASSDLQGRGNTIYF.

This clone was recorded a few times. The V and J genes are TRBV5-1 and TRBJ2-2, with D possibly being TRBD2 (5 bases). Germline V lookup: CDR1 SGHRS, CDR2 YFSETQ. Trimming pared 2 bases from V and 5 bases from J, leaving 16 bases between. The CDR3 loop spans 16 amino acids. CDR3 protein: CASSFPGSHSTGELFF. The CDR3 nucleotides read TGCGCCAGCAGCTTCCCGGGATCCCACTCGACCGGGGAGCTGTTTTTT.

The rearrangement joins TRBV5-1 to TRBJ2-7, with TRBD2 as a possible D gene (7 bases). The CDR3 runs 19 residues. CDR1 SGHRS and CDR2 YFSETQ come from the germline V gene. V lost 4 bases and J lost 3, with 29 bases in between. CDR3 sequence (DNA): TGCGCCAGCAGCGCAGGCGGGGGCCGTGGGACTAACCCTATCTACGAGCAGTACTTC. It yields the protein CASSAGGGRGTNPIYEQYF.

The CDR3 spells CASRVGETGNTIYF. The DNA for the CDR3 is TGTGCCAGCAGGGTCGGAGAGACTGGAAACACCATATATTTT. The gene calls are TRBV6-1 and TRBJ1-3; D not resolved. The germline V gene has CDR1 MNHNS and CDR2 SASEGT. The CDR3 runs 14 residues. Trimming cost V 6 bases and J 2 bases, with 11 bases left between them.

This clone was seen only a few times. The rearrangement uses TRBV7-9 and TRBJ1-5; D is perhaps TRBD1 (6 bases). Germline values: CDR1 SEHNR, CDR2 FQNEAQ (reference sequence). Deletions cut 4 bases from V and 7 bases from J, with 8 bases between. This CDR3 spans 12 amino acids. CDR3 in amino acids: CASSSGVQPQHF. The CDR3 region has the DNA TGTGCCAGCAGCTCAGGGGTACAGCCCCAGCATTTT.

The rearrangement uses TRBV10-3 and TRBJ2-3, with TRBD2 identical over 7 bases. Unmatched junction bases numbered 9, after V lost 8 bases and J lost 4 bases. CDR1 ENHRY and CDR2 SYGVKD come from the germline V gene. The CDR3 runs to 14 residues. CDR3 sequence: CAIGEGLLADTQYF. In DNA form, the CDR3 reads TGTGCCATCGGGGAGGGACTACTAGCAGATACGCAGTATTTT.

The chain links TRBV6-1 to TRBJ1-4; a weak D match, TRBD1 (5 bases). The CDR3 totals 13 residues. Trimming left V 4 bases short and J 8 bases short, with 11 bases between. Germline-derived CDR1 and CDR2 are MNHNS and SASEGT. CDR3 nucleotides: TGTGCCAGCAGTGCAGGGTCGCGCGAAAAACTGTTTTTT. It codes for CASSAGSREKLFF.

The chain couples TRBV6-1 to TRBJ2-7; 8 bases agree with TRBD1. The J segment lost 7 bases and the V segment lost 3 bases, leaving 8 bases of the junction unmatched. Germline assignment: CDR1 MNHNS and CDR2 SASEGT. CDR3 size: 14 residues. Here the CDR3 reads CASSERTGRREQYF. CDR3 bases: TGTGCCAGCAGTGAGAGGACAGGGAGGAGGGAGCAGTACTTC.